This T cell receptor beta chain was recorded in a study of cytomegalovirus exposure and HLA in healthy donors. Findings and caveats of the study: Later work found most CMV-associated TCR beta chains apparently HLA-restricted. Links to common viral pathogens appeared, in a later analysis, for several of the most significant clusters. When analyzed later, the rates of TCR association showed variation by HLA locus, with DRB1 the most and HLA-C the fewest.

CDR1 is SGDLS and CDR2 is YYNGEE in the germline V gene. The junction had 6 bases not matched to a gene; V was cut back by 4 bases and J by 2 bases. CDR3 length equals 14 residues. This PCR relied on a set of 60 Vbeta primers and 13 Jbeta primers. The repertoire was sequenced with immunoSEQ multiplex PCR; TCRdb's copy has only in-frame clones and lacks some. The sample consists of about 130,000 clones, roughly 88% of them appearing once. Of note for this clone: Its antigen is not known.

Sequenced input: PBMCs. The clonotype originates from a boy aged 5-17 years in good health and CMV-seronegative. V is TRBV9 and J is TRBJ2-7, with 7 bases that match TRBD1. The CDR3 nucleotides are TGTGCCAGCAGCTTCGGGACAGACCCCTACGAGCAGTACTTC. Its protein is CASSFGTDPYEQYF.